One and the same sample provided the 28 T cell receptor beta chains below, sequenced in a study of OX40 agonist ivuxolimab in advanced cancers. The table came from immunoSEQ multiplex PCR; TCRdb's copy has only in-frame clones and leaves some out. This sample has 70,000 to 80,000 clones, with about 91% found just once. The sample here was CD4+ or CD8+ T cells sorted from blood, taken in a trial of the OX40 agonist ivuxolimab. The source is an adult with an advanced solid tumor such as melanoma, head and neck, liver or kidney cancer.

This chain connects TRBV14 to TRBJ1-3; D is ambiguous. The CDR3 consists of 11 residues. The germline CDR1 and CDR2 sequences are SGHDN and FVKESK. The V end was cut by 1 base, the J end by 6 bases, with 1 base between. The CDR3 sequence: CASSQVNTIYF. The CDR3 region has the DNA TGTGCCAGCAGCCAAGTAAACACCATATATTTT.

The chain joins TRBV11-2 to TRBJ2-1; D call uncertain. Trimming cost V 8 bases and J 5 bases, with 7 bases left between them. The CDR3 covers 11 residues. Per the germline V gene, CDR1 is SGHAT and CDR2 is FQNNGV. In DNA form, the CDR3 reads TGTGCCAGCCGAGAAAACAATGAGCAGTTCTTC. It codes for CASRENNEQFF.

The chain recombines TRBV6-5 with TRBJ1-1, with 7 nucleotides matching TRBD1. The ends lost 4 bases at V and 4 bases at J; junction bases unmatched: 9. This CDR3 contains 15 residues. Germline CDR1 is MNHEY and CDR2 is SVGAGI. CDR3 nucleotide sequence: TGTGCCAGCAGTTTGCGGACAGGAACGGGCACTGAAGCTTTCTTT. The encoded protein is CASSLRTGTGTEAFF.

The chain recombines TRBV7-2 with TRBJ2-1; 7 bases fit TRBD2. The V and J ends lost 1 base and 4 bases, in that order; junction bases with no gene match: 4. The CDR3 runs to 15 residues. Germline loops: CDR1 SGHTA, CDR2 FQGNSA. The CDR3 DNA follows: TGTGCCAGCAGCTTAGTTGCGGGAGAGTACAATGAGCAGTTCTTC. This encodes CASSLVAGEYNEQFF.

The chain couples TRBV9 to TRBJ2-1; 9 bases align to TRBD2. Looked up from germline, CDR1 is SGDLS and CDR2 is YYNGEE. V dropped 0 bases and J dropped 7; count of bases not matched to a gene: 8. The CDR3 contains 16 residues. The CDR3 spells CASSVELAGIRNEQFF. In nucleotides, the CDR3 is TGTGCCAGCAGCGTAGAGCTAGCGGGAATTAGGAATGAGCAGTTCTTC. The variable domain in full, with the rest retrieved from reference TRBV9 and TRBJ2-1, is DSGVTQTPKHLITATGQRVTLRCSPRSGDLSVYWYQQSLDQGLQFLIQYYNGEERAKGNILERFSAQQFPDLHSELNLSSLELGDSALYFCASSVELAGIRNEQFFGPGTRLTVL.

The chain couples TRBV29-1 to TRBJ2-1, with D possibly being TRBD1 or TRBD2 (6 bases each). V was cut by 2 bases and J by 7 bases, with 12 bases left in between. This CDR3 is built from 13 residues. The germline CDR1 and CDR2 sequences are SQVTM and ANQGSEA. CDR3 sequence: CSVERGPSNEQFF. DNA of the CDR3: TGCAGCGTTGAACGGGGGCCTTCAAATGAGCAGTTCTTC.

The chain joins TRBV30 to TRBJ2-7; tentative D call: TRBD1 (5 bases). V lost 7 bases and J lost 5, with 15 bases in between. Germline CDR1 reads GTSNPN; CDR2 reads SVGIG (reference sequence). This CDR3 region has 12 residues. The CDR3: CAYTPGHNEQYF. The CDR3 region has the DNA TGTGCCTACACGCCAGGGCATAACGAGCAGTACTTC.

Comment on this clone: Different DNA sequences within this sample yield the same CDR3. The rearrangement joins TRBV30 to TRBJ1-5; D perhaps matches TRBD1 (5 bases). Germline V gene sequence: CDR1 GTSNPN, CDR2 SVGIG (reference sequence). This CDR3 is built from 14 residues. The V and J ends lost 3 bases and 2 bases respectively, with 11 bases between them. The DNA for the CDR3 is TGTGCCTGGAGAGGGGATGGCGGCAATCAGCCCCAGCATTTT. Its translation: CAWRGDGGNQPQHF.

The chain combines TRBV19 with TRBJ2-7; tentative D call: TRBD1 (6 bases). Germline CDR1 reads LNHDA; CDR2 reads SQIVND (reference sequence). Trimming removed 4 bases from V and 3 bases from J, with 31 bases in between. The CDR3 extends over 20 amino acids. The CDR3 spells CASSTFFGTHRKRSNYEQYF. The CDR3 region has the DNA TGTGCCAGTAGTACTTTCTTTGGGACACACCGTAAGAGATCTAACTACGAGCAGTACTTC.

V and J are TRBV6-5 and TRBJ1-1; 7 nucleotides align to TRBD1. This CDR3 region has 15 residues. Germline V gives CDR1 MNHEY, CDR2 SVGAGI. The J segment lost 3 bases and the V segment lost 0 bases, leaving 4 bases of the junction unmatched. The CDR3 DNA reads TGTGCCAGCAGTTACTCGACAGGGACGGACACTGAAGCTTTCTTT. Translated, it gives CASSYSTGTDTEAFF.

The sample holds a few counts of this clone. J is TRBJ2-3 and V is TRBV9; D is unclear. Germline-derived CDR1 and CDR2 are SGDLS and YYNGEE. The CDR3 covers 13 residues. V lost 0 bases to trimming and J lost 1 base, with 3 bases between them. The CDR3 loop reads CASSVVGTDTQYF. The CDR3 nucleotides read TGTGCCAGCAGCGTAGTTGGCACAGATACGCAGTATTTT.

The chain is built from TRBV19 and TRBJ1-1, with D possibly matching TRBD1 (6 bases). Germline CDR1 and CDR2: LNHDA and SQIVND (reference sequence). This CDR3 contains 15 residues. V lost 6 bases, J lost 4 bases, and 18 bases lay in between. CDR3 in DNA: TGTGCCAGTAGCGCGGGACACAGGTTAGGCACTGAAGCTTTCTTT. Its translation is CASSAGHRLGTEAFF.

The genes are TRBV5-1 and TRBJ2-1, with a possible D match to TRBD1 (6 bases). The CDR3 is 17 residues long. Trimming removed 1 base from V and 0 bases from J, with 14 bases in between. The germline CDR1 and CDR2 sequences are SGHRS and YFSETQ. For the CDR3, the DNA is TGCGCCAGCAGCTTGACCGCGAGAGGGGGCTCCTACAATGAGCAGTTCTTC. Translating gives CASSLTARGGSYNEQFF.

The rearrangement links TRBV19 to TRBJ1-1; perhaps TRBD1 as D (6 bases). Germline values: CDR1 LNHDA, CDR2 SQIVND (reference sequence). V lost 1 base to trimming and J lost 4 bases, with 10 bases between them. The CDR3 has 14 residues. The CDR3: CASSIGQGTTEAFF. CDR3 DNA: TGTGCCAGTAGTATAGGCCAGGGGACCACTGAAGCTTTCTTT.

The chain employs TRBV5-6 and TRBJ2-7, with 10 bases matching TRBD2. J was trimmed by 2 bases and V by 0 bases; bases with no gene match: 8. The CDR3 is made up of 17 amino acids. Per germline, CDR1 SGHDT and CDR2 YYEEEE. This chain's CDR3 is CASSLVISSGRTYEQYF. Here the CDR3 DNA reads TGTGCCAGCAGCTTGGTAATTAGTAGCGGGAGGACCTACGAGCAGTACTTC.

This clone was seen only once. The chain employs TRBV15 and TRBJ2-5, with 7 bases identical to TRBD2. The V and J ends lost 0 bases and 5 bases, in that order; junction bases with no gene match: 3. Germline V CDR1 and CDR2: LNHNV, YYDKDF (reference sequence). The CDR3 sequence is 14 residues long. The CDR3 DNA is TGTGCCACCAGCAGAGATCCAGCGGGGGAGACCCAGTACTTC. Its protein product is CATSRDPAGETQYF.

The chain employs TRBV7-2 and TRBJ2-5, with a tentative D call TRBD1 (6 bases). V lost 5 bases and J 6 bases, leaving 13 bases between the germline ends. The CDR3 totals 13 residues. Germline V gene lookup returns CDR1 SGHTA and CDR2 FQGNSA. CDR3 protein: CASSPGVEKTQYF. DNA for the CDR3: TGTGCCAGCAGCCCAGGGGTAGAGAAGACCCAGTACTTC.

The chain has TRBV14 and TRBJ1-1; TRBD1 matches at 8 bases. Germline loops: CDR1 SGHDN, CDR2 FVKESK. V dropped 4 bases and J dropped 6; count of bases not matched to a gene: 4. The CDR3 is made up of 13 amino acids. The CDR3 nucleotides are TGTGCCAGCAGCCTCAGGGGGCAAGCTGAAGCTTTCTTT. Amino acid sequence: CASSLRGQAEAFF.

The V gene is TRBV11-3, the J gene TRBJ1-1; TRBD1 might be the D (5 bases). V was shortened by 0 bases and J by 11 bases, with 19 bases between the two germline ends. The CDR3 spans 15 residues. Germline CDR1 and CDR2: SGHNT and YENEEA. This chain's CDR3 is CASSLDAFQGRLAFF. The CDR3 coding sequence is TGTGCCAGCAGCTTAGATGCTTTTCAGGGTCGGTTGGCTTTCTTT.

The chain joins TRBV11-3 to TRBJ2-2; 14 bases align to TRBD2. Germline-derived CDR1 and CDR2 are SGHNT and YENEEA. This CDR3 comprises 20 residues. The junction had 14 bases not matched to a gene; V was cut back by 5 bases and J by 3 bases. The CDR3 nucleotides read TGTGCCAGCAGCCAACACCGCGGGACTAGCGGGAGAACTGACACCGGGGAGCTGTTTTTT. The encoded protein is CASSQHRGTSGRTDTGELFF. Based on the CDR3 plus reference TRBV11-3 and TRBJ2-2, the full variable domain is EAGVVQSPRYKIIEKKQPVAFWCNPISGHNTLYWYLQNLGQGPELLIRYENEEAVDDSQLPKDRFSAERLKGVDSTLKIQPAELGDSAVYLCASSQHRGTSGRTDTGELFFGEGSRLTVL.

Regarding this clone: Other nucleotide sequences in the sample specify the same CDR3. The chain uses TRBV5-1 and TRBJ1-1; D might be TRBD1 (5 bases). CDR3 length equals 15 residues. Deletions cut 2 bases from V and 6 bases from J, with 17 bases between. CDR1 and CDR2 (germline): SGHRS, YFSETQ. CDR3: CASSLGDGREAEAFF. The CDR3 region has the DNA TGCGCCAGCAGCTTAGGGGACGGCAGGGAAGCTGAAGCTTTCTTT.

The V gene is TRBV7-9, the J gene TRBJ1-2; weak D call: TRBD1 (5 bases). This CDR3 comprises 15 residues. Looked up from germline, CDR1 is SEHNR and CDR2 is FQNEAQ (reference sequence). Trimming took 1 base from V and 4 from J, leaving 13 bases between them. In nucleotides, the CDR3 is TGTGCCAGCAGCTTAGACAGGCTCTCGACCTATGGCTACACCTTC. Protein sequence: CASSLDRLSTYGYTF.

The V gene is TRBV11-2, the J gene TRBJ1-5; no definite D call. Germline loops: CDR1 SGHAT, CDR2 FQNNGV. The V gene lost 3 bases and the J gene lost 0 bases, with 9 bases spanning the gap. The length of the CDR3 is 15 residues. CDR3 loop: CASSFAVGSNQPQHF. The CDR3 nucleotides read TGTGCCAGCAGCTTCGCGGTAGGTAGCAATCAGCCCCAGCATTTT.

The chain has TRBV5-6 and TRBJ1-4; the match to TRBD1 covers 7 bases. The CDR3 covers 14 residues. Per the germline V gene, CDR1 is SGHDT and CDR2 is YYEEEE. The trim removed 5 bases at V and 11 bases at J, leaving 12 bases unmatched. The DNA for the CDR3 is TGTGCCAGCAGTCCGGGACAGCCTGTGGAGAAACTGTTTTTT. Translation: CASSPGQPVEKLFF.

V usage is TRBV25-1 and J usage is TRBJ2-7, with 7 bases aligning to TRBD2. The CDR3 extends over 15 amino acids. After removal of 5 bases from V and 0 bases from J, the junction contained 7 bases not matched to a gene. Germline V lookup: CDR1 MGHDK, CDR2 SYGVNS. The chain's CDR3 is CASSKSGIVSYEQYF. Written as DNA, the CDR3 is TGTGCCAGCAGTAAAAGCGGGATAGTCTCCTACGAGCAGTACTTC.

This rearrangement joins TRBV9 to TRBJ2-2; 8 nucleotides agree with TRBD2. V was pared by 4 bases and J by 2 bases, with 10 bases of the junction left unmatched. Germline V CDR1 and CDR2: SGDLS, YYNGEE. The CDR3 is made up of 17 amino acids. The CDR3 coding sequence is TGTGCCAGCAGCCTACGGGGGGGCAGGACAAACACCGGGGAGCTGTTTTTT. Translating gives CASSLRGGRTNTGELFF.

A few counts support this clone. J is TRBJ1-5 and V is TRBV19; D is perhaps TRBD1 (6 bases). The CDR3 spans 15 residues. Germline values: CDR1 LNHDA, CDR2 SQIVND (reference sequence). Trimming stripped 6 bases from V and 0 bases from J, with 12 bases between. The CDR3 nucleotides read TGTGCCAGTAGGACAGGAGCTAATAGCAATCAGCCCCAGCATTTT. Its translation: CASRTGANSNQPQHF. The full variable domain, rest sourced from reference TRBV19 and TRBJ1-5, is DGGITQSPKYLFRKEGQNVTLSCEQNLNHDAMYWYRQDPGQGLRLIYYSQIVNDFQKGDIAEGYSVSREKKESFPLTVTSAQKNPTAFYLCASRTGANSNQPQHFGDGTRLSIL.

This rearrangement joins TRBV20-1 to TRBJ2-5; D is undetermined. Trimming pared 4 bases from V and 0 bases from J, leaving 3 bases between. Germline assignment: CDR1 DFQATT and CDR2 SNEGSKA (reference sequence). This CDR3 region has 11 residues. The CDR3 nucleotides are TGCAGTGCTAACAACCAAGAGACCCAGTACTTC. It yields the protein CSANNQETQYF.